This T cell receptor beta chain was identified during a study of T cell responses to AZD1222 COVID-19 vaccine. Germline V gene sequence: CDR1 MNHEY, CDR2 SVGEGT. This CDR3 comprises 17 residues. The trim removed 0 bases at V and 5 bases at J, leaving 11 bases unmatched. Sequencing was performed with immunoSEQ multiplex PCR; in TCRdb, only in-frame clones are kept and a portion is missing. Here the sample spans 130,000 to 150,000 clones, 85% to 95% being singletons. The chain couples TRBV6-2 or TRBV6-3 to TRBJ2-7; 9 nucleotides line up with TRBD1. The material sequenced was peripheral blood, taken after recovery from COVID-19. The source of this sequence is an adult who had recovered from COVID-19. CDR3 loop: CASSYSSYRGRNDEQYF. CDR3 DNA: TGTGCCAGCAGTTACTCTTCCTACAGGGGGCGAAACGACGAGCAGTACTTC.